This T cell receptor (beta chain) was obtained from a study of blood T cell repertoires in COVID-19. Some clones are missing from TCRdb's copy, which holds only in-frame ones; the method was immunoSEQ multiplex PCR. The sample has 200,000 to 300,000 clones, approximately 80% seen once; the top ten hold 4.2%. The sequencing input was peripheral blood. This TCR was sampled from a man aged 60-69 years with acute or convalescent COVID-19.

CDR3 DNA sequence: TGTGCCAGCAGCCTCTACTCCCGACTAGCGGGAGGCAATGAGCAGTTCTTC. It specifies CASSLYSRLAGGNEQFF. The gene calls are TRBV7-2 and TRBJ2-1; 13 nucleotides agree with TRBD2. This CDR3 is 17 amino acids long. Germline V gene lookup returns CDR1 SGHTA and CDR2 FQGNSA. Trimming at V came to 5 bases and at J to 6 bases, leaving 10 bases not matched to a gene. Supplemented by reference TRBV7-2 and TRBJ2-1, the full variable domain reads GAGVSQSPSNKVTEKGKDVELRCDPISGHTALYWYRQSLGQGLEFLIYFQGNSAPDKSGLPSDRFSAERTGGSVSTLTIQRTQQEDSAVYLCASSLYSRLAGGNEQFFGPGTRLTVL.